A single T cell receptor (beta chain) is shown here with its context. Its specificity is unknown. The data belong to a study of cytotoxic CD8 clonotypes in ibrutinib-treated CLL. Assay: immunoSEQ multiplex PCR; the TCRdb copy retains only in-frame clones and omits some. This sample has 97,000 or so clones, with about 72% found just once. Germline values: CDR1 SEHNR, CDR2 FQNEAQ (reference sequence). The CDR3 is made up of 14 amino acids. V was shortened by 3 bases and J by 5 bases, with 13 bases between the two germline ends. Study conclusions and caveats: Having risen at ibrutinib response, clonality had fallen back toward baseline by progression.

This sequence joins TRBV7-9 and TRBJ2-5, with D unclear. The sequence was collected from a human donor with chronic lymphocytic leukemia. The specimen was PBMCs, collected after 12 months of ibrutinib treatment. The CDR3 coding sequence is TGTGCCAGCAGCTTCCAGATGTTGGGGGAGACCCAGTACTTC. Protein: CASSFQMLGETQYF.